One sample yielded the 28 T cell receptor beta chains listed below, sequenced in a study of human T cells and chemical hapten exposure. Described time point: patch test 1, 2 weeks after DPC sensitization. Treatment denoted: therapeutic diphenylcyclopropenone sensitization with weekly scalp DPC. TCRdb re-derived calls from the RACE reads in MiXCR, one entry per CDR3 protein. The sample comprises 95,000 to 150,000 distinct CDR3 sequences, about 13% of which are singletons, and less than 0.95% rests with the top ten. Sequences were derived from whole blood, sampled in connection with sensitization to the hapten diphenylcyclopropenone (DPC). These receptors originate from a young man with alopecia areata. Some clones in this sample may be carry-over from other donors' samples.

This clonotype appeared once. CDR3 region: CASSPRTGRVVNQPQHF. The CDR3 DNA is TGCGCCAGCAGCCCCCGGACAGGGAGGGTTGTCAATCAGCCCCAGCATTTT. This sequence joins TRBV4-1 and TRBJ1-5; 8 nucleotides align to TRBD1. CDR1 and CDR2 (germline): MGHRA, YSYEKL. V shed 4 bases, J shed 3 bases, and the junction held 11 bases outside the gene matches. This CDR3 contains 17 residues.

In this sample, this clonotype turned up a few times. The chain is built from TRBV28 and TRBJ2-6, with 7 bases fitting TRBD1. The ends lost 8 bases at V and 0 bases at J; junction bases unmatched: 7. The CDR3 consists of 16 residues. Germline loops: CDR1 MDHEN, CDR2 SYDVKM. The CDR3 sequence: CASLGQRSSGANVLTF. CDR3 DNA: TGTGCCAGCTTGGGACAGCGTAGCTCTGGGGCCAACGTCCTGACTTTC.

The J gene is TRBJ1-2, the V gene TRBV20-1; D ambiguous. With 3 bases removed from V and 7 bases from J, the gap between germline ends came to 6 bases. The CDR3 has 10 amino acids. Germline lookup yields CDR1 DFQATT and CDR2 SNEGSKA (reference sequence). CDR3 nucleotide sequence: TGCAGTGCTAGTAGCCTTGGCTACACCTTC. Translating it yields CSASSLGYTF.

This chain connects TRBV7-2 to TRBJ1-1; D not resolved. The CDR3 extends over 11 amino acids. CDR1 is SGHTA, CDR2 FQGNSA, per germline. Trimming removed 2 bases from V and 6 bases from J, with 4 bases in between. The CDR3 here is CASSLSPEAFF. CDR3 sequence (DNA): TGTGCCAGCAGCTTATCCCCTGAAGCTTTCTTT.

The rearrangement uses TRBV4-1 and TRBJ2-2, with 9 bases aligning to TRBD2. The CDR3 is 15 residues long. Germline assignment: CDR1 MGHRA and CDR2 YSYEKL. V dropped 1 base and J dropped 6; count of bases not matched to a gene: 3. The CDR3 loop reads CASSQGLAVPGELFF. CDR3 bases: TGCGCCAGCAGCCAAGGACTAGCGGTCCCCGGGGAGCTGTTTTTT.

The chain links TRBV24-1 to TRBJ2-6, with 10 positions matching TRBD1. The CDR3 runs 18 residues. The germline gives CDR1 KGHDR, CDR2 SFDVKD. Trimming at V came to 7 bases and at J to 1 base, leaving 9 bases not matched to a gene. The CDR3 region is CATSAARDRGSGANVLTF. The CDR3 DNA is TGTGCCACCAGCGCTGCGCGGGACAGGGGTTCTGGGGCCAACGTCCTGACTTTC.

The V gene is TRBV29-1, the J gene TRBJ2-3; 11 bases line up with TRBD2. V dropped 3 bases and J dropped 8; count of bases not matched to a gene: 7. Germline CDR1 and CDR2: SQVTM and ANQGSEA. The CDR3 extends over 14 amino acids. DNA for the CDR3: TGCAGCGTTGAGGTAGCGGGGGGGCGAAGTACGCAGTATTTT. As protein: CSVEVAGGRSTQYF.

A few counts support this clonotype. This chain connects TRBV20-1 to TRBJ1-1; 7 bases align to TRBD1. The CDR3 contains 13 residues. V trimming: 6 bases; J trimming: 6 bases; junction bases outside the gene matches: 10. CDR1 and CDR2 from the germline V gene are DFQATT and SNEGSKA (reference sequence). The CDR3 is CSARQGLGAEAFF. The CDR3 nucleotides read TGCAGTGCGAGACAGGGACTGGGGGCTGAAGCTTTCTTT.

The chain couples TRBV20-1 to TRBJ2-3, with D uncertain. V shed 5 bases and J shed 2 bases, with 11 bases lying between them. Germline values: CDR1 DFQATT, CDR2 SNEGSKA (reference sequence). This CDR3 has 13 residues. The CDR3: CSARHSYTDTQYF. For the CDR3, the DNA is TGCAGTGCTCGTCATTCGTACACAGATACGCAGTATTTT.

The J gene is TRBJ1-2, the V gene TRBV3-1; TRBD1 matches 9 bases. This CDR3 is 17 amino acids long. Germline CDR1 and CDR2: LGHDT and YNNKEL (reference sequence). Germline trimming cut 3 bases from V and 6 bases from J; bases unmatched to any gene: 14. CDR3 residues: CASSHQGGVGTGNGYTF. DNA for the CDR3: TGTGCCAGCAGCCATCAAGGAGGTGTCGGGACAGGGAATGGCTACACCTTC.

The chain uses TRBV7-7 and TRBJ2-5; D is unresolved. The CDR3 sequence is 14 residues long. In germline, CDR1 is SSHAT, CDR2 FNYEAQ (reference sequence). With 5 bases removed from V and 5 bases from J, the gap between germline ends came to 15 bases. CDR3 nucleotide sequence: TGTGCCAGCAGCCTGAGTCAGGTGGAGGAGACCCAGTACTTC. As protein: CASSLSQVEETQYF. Supplemented by reference TRBV7-7 and TRBJ2-5, the full variable domain reads GAGVSQSPRYKVTKRGQDVTLRCDPISSHATLYWYQQALGQGPEFLTYFNYEAQPDKSGLPSDRFSAERPEGSISTLTIQRTEQRDSAMYRCASSLSQVEETQYFGPGTRLLVL.

This clonotype was counted only a few times. The chain couples TRBV27 to TRBJ1-6, with D unclear. Deletions cut 3 bases from V and 5 bases from J, with 8 bases between. The CDR3 is 14 amino acids. The V gene's germline CDR1 is MNHEY and CDR2 SMNVEV (reference sequence). The CDR3 loop is CASSLRGHNSPLHF. The CDR3 DNA sequence: TGTGCCAGCAGTTTGCGCGGGCATAATTCACCCCTCCACTTT.

This clonotype was observed a few times. V gene TRBV6-2 or TRBV6-3 combines with J gene TRBJ1-1, with D possibly TRBD1 on 6 matching bases. V was shortened by 7 bases and J by 5 bases, with 17 bases between the two germline ends. The CDR3 loop spans 14 amino acids. CDR1 is MNHEY and CDR2 is SVGEGT in the germline V gene. The CDR3 loop is CASTGPGARTEAFF. CDR3 DNA sequence: TGTGCCAGCACGGGTCCGGGGGCTCGTACTGAAGCTTTCTTT.

The chain is built from TRBV7-2 and TRBJ1-6; D is ambiguous. Germline CDR1 is SGHTA and CDR2 is FQGNSA. Trimming stripped 6 bases from V and 7 bases from J, with 7 bases between. The CDR3 contains 12 residues. The CDR3 here is CASRQLNSPLHF. The CDR3 region has the DNA TGTGCCAGCAGACAGTTGAATTCACCCCTCCACTTT.

The V and J genes are TRBV7-9 and TRBJ1-3; the D gene is possibly TRBD1 (6 bases). The CDR3 is made up of 15 amino acids. The V gene lost 5 bases and the J gene lost 0 bases, with 11 bases spanning the gap. Germline loops: CDR1 SEHNR, CDR2 FQNEAQ (reference sequence). The CDR3 loop is CASSTTGYSGNTIYF. The CDR3 DNA follows: TGTGCCAGCAGCACCACAGGGTACTCTGGAAACACCATATATTTT.

The table lists this clonotype with many counts. The chain has TRBV7-3 and TRBJ2-2; no definite D call. V lost 1 base and J 4 bases, leaving 4 bases between the germline ends. The CDR3 extends over 13 amino acids. CDR1 and CDR2 (germline): SGHTA, FQGTGA. The CDR3 here is CASSLRGTGELFF. The CDR3, as DNA: TGTGCCAGCAGCTTAAGGGGCACCGGGGAGCTGTTTTTT. Together with reference TRBV7-3 and TRBJ2-2, the CDR3 gives the full variable domain: GAGVSQTPSNKVTEKGKYVELRCDPISGHTALYWYRQSLGQGPEFLIYFQGTGAADDSGLPNDRFFAVRPEGSVSTLKIQRTERGDSAVYLCASSLRGTGELFFGEGSRLTVL.

This clonotype was seen only a few times. This rearrangement joins TRBV24-1 to TRBJ2-3; possible D gene TRBD1, 5 bases. The length of the CDR3 is 15 residues. Germline lookup yields CDR1 KGHDR and CDR2 SFDVKD. Trimming removed 5 bases from V and 1 base from J, with 12 bases in between. The CDR3 DNA reads as TGTGCCACCAGTGCCCAGGGCTTAGGCACAGATACGCAGTATTTT. As protein: CATSAQGLGTDTQYF.

This clonotype was counted only a few times. This rearrangement joins TRBV28 to TRBJ2-2, with TRBD1 matching over 10 bases. CDR1 is MDHEN and CDR2 is SYDVKM in the germline V gene. The CDR3 is 20 amino acids. V lost 7 bases to trimming and J lost 8 bases; unmatched junction nucleotides: 25. In DNA form, the CDR3 reads TGTGCCAGCACCCAGTTTAGGAGCCATGGGGACAGGGGCGTCATGGGGGAGCTGTTTTTT. Residues: CASTQFRSHGDRGVMGELFF.

This chain joins TRBV4-1 and TRBJ2-1, with 10 bases identical to TRBD2. J gave up 7 bases and V 3 bases, and 3 bases lay outside the gene matches. The CDR3 is 14 residues long. Germline CDR1 reads MGHRA; CDR2 reads YSYEKL. CDR3 loop: CASSHQAGGNEQFF. CDR3 coding DNA: TGCGCCAGCAGCCACCAAGCGGGAGGGAATGAGCAGTTCTTC.

The CDR3 nucleotides read TGCGCCAGCAGCCAAGTTTACTCAGACGATGAAAAACTGTTTTTT. Translated: CASSQVYSDDEKLFF. The chain couples TRBV4-1 to TRBJ1-4; D not resolved. The V gene lost 1 base and the J gene lost 6 bases, with 12 bases spanning the gap. The CDR3 contains 15 residues. Germline values: CDR1 MGHRA, CDR2 YSYEKL.

This clonotype was observed a handful of times. The chain links TRBV7-3 to TRBJ1-1, with 8 bases aligning to TRBD1. This CDR3 spans 14 amino acids. Germline CDR1 reads SGHTA; CDR2 reads FQGTGA. J gave up 2 bases and V 5 bases, and 4 bases lay outside the gene matches. CDR3 coding DNA: TGTGCCAGCAGCACCCAGGGGGCAAACACTGAAGCTTTCTTT. This gives the protein CASSTQGANTEAFF.

In its sample, this clonotype was seen a few times. This chain joins TRBV18 and TRBJ2-3; D uncertain. This CDR3 has 14 residues. V was clipped by 0 bases and J by 4 bases, with 8 bases between them. CDR1 KGHSH and CDR2 LQKENI come from the germline V gene. CDR3 coding DNA: TGTGCCAGCTCACCACCGTCGGGTTCAGATACGCAGTATTTT. It codes for CASSPPSGSDTQYF.

This clonotype was observed many times. V usage is TRBV29-1 and J usage is TRBJ2-1, with D tentatively TRBD1 (6 bases). Germline-derived CDR1 and CDR2 are SQVTM and ANQGSEA. The CDR3 covers 11 residues. V lost 7 bases to trimming and J lost 5 bases, with 9 bases between them. CDR3 sequence reads: CSATGNNEQFF. The CDR3 DNA reads TGCAGCGCGACAGGTAACAATGAGCAGTTCTTC.

This chain connects TRBV4-1 to TRBJ2-5; D remains unclear. This CDR3 region has 16 residues. Trimming took 0 bases from V and 5 from J, leaving 16 bases between them. Germline loops: CDR1 MGHRA, CDR2 YSYEKL. The DNA of the CDR3 is TGCGCCAGCAGCCAAGAAGTTTTTAGAGTGGGCGAGACCCAGTACTTC. Its protein product is CASSQEVFRVGETQYF.

This clonotype was detected only a few times. The chain recombines TRBV6-6 with TRBJ2-7; TRBD1 aligns across 7 bases. CDR1 is MNHNY, CDR2 SVGAGI, per germline (reference sequence). The junction had 7 bases not matched to a gene; V was cut back by 4 bases and J by 7 bases. The CDR3 consists of 13 residues. The DNA for the CDR3 is TGTGCCAGCAGTTCCGGGACAGTTGGGGAGCAGTACTTC. Protein: CASSSGTVGEQYF.

This clonotype was picked up many times. The V and J genes are TRBV12-3 or TRBV12-4 and TRBJ2-5, with 7 nucleotides matching TRBD1. Losses at the gene ends were 5 bases for V and 5 bases for J; bases not matched to a gene: 8. This CDR3 contains 14 residues. The CDR3 DNA reads TGTGCCAGCAGTCCATGGACAGGTGACGAGACCCAGTACTTC. This codes for CASSPWTGDETQYF.

In its sample, this clonotype was seen a few times. The chain links TRBV7-6 to TRBJ2-5, with D perhaps being TRBD1 or TRBD2 (5 bases each). Germline V CDR1 and CDR2: SGHVS, FNYEAQ. Trimming pared 3 bases from V and 4 bases from J, leaving 12 bases between. This CDR3 has 14 residues. CDR3 protein: CASSLGRRRETQYF. CDR3 in DNA: TGTGCCAGCAGCTTGGGACGGCGACGAGAGACCCAGTACTTC.

This clonotype was seen only a few times. The J gene is TRBJ2-7, the V gene TRBV6-6; D not certain. This CDR3 region has 14 residues. CDR1 and CDR2 (germline): MNHNY, SVGAGI (reference sequence). V was trimmed by 5 bases and J by 3 bases, leaving 14 bases between them. The CDR3 protein is CASSPGRILYEQYF. The DNA for the CDR3 is TGTGCCAGCAGTCCCGGACGGATACTCTACGAGCAGTACTTC.